The clone carrying this T cell receptor beta chain qualifies as medium-sized. This sample was taken from a study of T cells after yellow fever vaccination. Across the whole study: SMART-Seq v4 Ultra Low Input prepared libraries from low-cell fractions.

TCRdb re-called the 5' RACE reads through MiXCR, storing one row per CDR3 protein. This table holds about 4,600 distinct CDR3 sequences, 3% to 4.5% found once. Trimming shortened V by 2 bases and J by 5 bases, and 4 bases separated the two germline ends. Germline lookup yields CDR1 SGHRS and CDR2 YFSETQ. There are 12 residues in the CDR3. The sequence was obtained from a man aged 30 to 45 who received the YFV17D yellow fever vaccine. Sequencing was performed on PBMCs, either bulk or a sorted T-cell subset (CD4+, CD8+, memory, or dextramer-sorted; not recorded which), taken 15 days after the yellow fever booster vaccination. The rearrangement joins TRBV5-1 to TRBJ2-2, with D unclear. The CDR3 region is CASSFLTGELFF. The CDR3 DNA is TGCGCCAGCAGCTTCCTAACCGGGGAGCTGTTTTTT.